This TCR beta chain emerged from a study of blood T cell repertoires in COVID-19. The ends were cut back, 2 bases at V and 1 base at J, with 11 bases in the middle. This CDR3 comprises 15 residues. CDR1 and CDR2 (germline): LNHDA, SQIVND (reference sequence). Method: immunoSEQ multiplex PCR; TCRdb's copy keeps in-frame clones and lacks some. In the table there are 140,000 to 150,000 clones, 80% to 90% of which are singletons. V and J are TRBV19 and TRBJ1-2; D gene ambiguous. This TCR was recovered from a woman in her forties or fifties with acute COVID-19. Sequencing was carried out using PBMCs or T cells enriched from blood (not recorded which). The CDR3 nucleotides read TGTGCCAGTAGTATAAGTCGCCAGTTTAACTATGGCTACACCTTC. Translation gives CASSISRQFNYGYTF.